The present T cell receptor (beta chain) was sequenced within a study of T cell responses to AZD1222 COVID-19 vaccine. Study-level findings and limits: The donor group comprised mostly white British people and more females; the analysis possibly underestimated clonal diversity. Across the whole spike, CD4 TCRs peaked at regions 160-218 and 743-854.

This CDR3 spans 13 amino acids. The germline gives CDR1 LNHDA, CDR2 SQIVND (reference sequence). V was cut by 6 bases and J by 2 bases, with 11 bases left in between. Generated by immunoSEQ multiplex PCR, the TCRdb table keeps only in-frame clones and is missing some. The sample lists 96,000 or so clones, 90% occurring once. Notes on this clone: Its antigen is unidentified.

This clonotype was sampled from an adult in good health. This chain links TRBV19 with TRBJ2-7; possibly TRBD1 for D (6 bases). Sequenced material: peripheral blood, taken on day 0 of AZD1222 vaccination. As DNA, the CDR3 is TGTGCCAGTAGCCCAGGGACAACCTACGAGCAGTACTTC. Its translation is CASSPGTTYEQYF. Using reference TRBV19 and TRBJ2-7 for the parts outside the CDR3, the full variable domain is DGGITQSPKYLFRKEGQNVTLSCEQNLNHDAMYWYRQDPGQGLRLIYYSQIVNDFQKGDIAEGYSVSREKKESFPLTVTSAQKNPTAFYLCASSPGTTYEQYFGPGTRLTVT.